The 22 T cell receptor beta chains below come from one sample, sequenced in a study of response to subunit inactivated influenza vaccine. TCRdb re-derived calls from the RT-PCR reads in MiXCR, one entry per CDR3 protein. The table has a few hundred thousand distinct CDR3 sequences, roughly a fifth seen once. The source was PBMCs from blood, collected approximately 20 months after vaccination. The receptors stem from a man between 50 and 69 years old who received an inactivated influenza vaccine.

The V call is TRBV6-5, the J call TRBJ2-4, with D perhaps being TRBD1 or TRBD2 (5 bases each). Deletions cut 0 bases from V and 8 bases from J, with 14 bases between. This CDR3 spans 15 amino acids. Germline values: CDR1 MNHEY, CDR2 SVGAGI. The CDR3 DNA reads as TGTGCCAGCAGTTACTCGGGGCAGGGACGAGACATTCAGTACTTC. This sequence encodes CASSYSGQGRDIQYF.

The chain combines TRBV28 with TRBJ2-7; 9 nucleotides line up with TRBD1. J lost 9 bases, V lost 6 bases, and 12 bases had no gene match. This CDR3 region has 14 residues. Germline V gene data show CDR1 as MDHEN and CDR2 as SYDVKM. The DNA of the CDR3 is TGTGCCAGCAGGGCACAGGGGGCGAGTTCGGGGCAGTACTTC. This sequence encodes CASRAQGASSGQYF.

The rearrangement joins TRBV20-1 to TRBJ2-1; D is unresolved. V dropped 3 bases and J dropped 7 bases, with 4 bases sitting between them. This CDR3 contains 10 residues. Per germline, CDR1 DFQATT and CDR2 SNEGSKA (reference sequence). CDR3 bases: TGCAGTGCTAGCGAGAATGAGCAGTTCTTC. Amino acids: CSASENEQFF.

Notes on this clonotype: An end of the junction does not agree with germline; a read error may underlie this. Here the CDR3 reads CASSQTGLKQNF. CDR3 DNA: TGTGCCAGCAGCCAAACCGGCCTTAAGCAGAACTTC. The V and J genes are TRBV7-2 and TRBJ2-7; D remains ambiguous. The germline V gene has CDR1 SGHTA and CDR2 FQGNSA. This CDR3 spans 12 amino acids.

This clonotype has only one observation. This rearrangement joins TRBV2 to TRBJ2-7; no reliable D call. The CDR3 length is 12 residues. The V end was cut by 5 bases, the J end by 2 bases, with 7 bases between. Germline values: CDR1 SNHLY, CDR2 FYNNEI. The DNA for the CDR3 is TGTGCCAGCAGTTTGTGGGCCTACGAGCAGTACTTC. Translation gives CASSLWAYEQYF. The full variable domain, completed using reference TRBV2 and TRBJ2-7, is EPEVTQTPSHQVTQMGQEVILRCVPISNHLYFYWYRQILGQKVEFLVSFYNNEISEKSEIFDDQFSVERPDGSNFTLKIRSTKLEDSAMYFCASSLWAYEQYFGPGTRLTVT.

The chain couples TRBV6-2 or TRBV6-3 to TRBJ2-7, with D uncertain. V lost 7 bases and J lost 6, with 19 bases in between. The CDR3 loop spans 14 amino acids. Germline CDR1 is MNHEY and CDR2 is SVGEGT. The CDR3 loop reads CASNNLGQLGEQYF. The CDR3 nucleotides read TGTGCCAGCAATAACCTTGGCCAATTGGGCGAGCAGTACTTC.

V usage is TRBV28 and J usage is TRBJ2-7; D is perhaps TRBD1 (5 bases). Germline assignment: CDR1 MDHEN and CDR2 SYDVKM. Between the trimmed V and J ends, which lost 10 bases and 0 bases, there was a span of 13 bases. This CDR3 is built from 13 residues. CDR3 sequence (DNA): TGTGCCACCAGGGTCTATACCTCCTACGAGCAGTACTTC. Amino acids: CATRVYTSYEQYF.

The V and J genes are TRBV20-1 and TRBJ2-1; D is unresolved. The V gene's germline CDR1 is DFQATT and CDR2 SNEGSKA (reference sequence). This CDR3 region has 15 residues. Trimming took off 2 bases at V and 5 bases at J, with 16 bases between the two ends. The CDR3 reads CSARLRTNPHNEQFF. The DNA of the CDR3 is TGCAGTGCTAGATTAAGGACCAACCCGCACAATGAGCAGTTCTTC.

This clonotype was counted a few times. The chain uses TRBV20-1 and TRBJ1-1, with D possibly matching TRBD1 (6 bases). The V end lost 6 bases, the J end lost 3 bases, and 17 bases lay between the germline ends. This CDR3 comprises 14 residues. CDR1 is DFQATT and CDR2 is SNEGSKA in the germline V gene (reference sequence). The CDR3 loop is CSAPKGGWDTEAFF. CDR3 sequence (DNA): TGCAGTGCCCCCAAAGGGGGATGGGACACTGAAGCTTTCTTT.

This clonotype occurred many times. The J gene is TRBJ2-1, the V gene TRBV7-9, with D unclear. V lost 2 bases and J 5 bases, leaving 13 bases between the germline ends. The CDR3 contains 15 residues. Germline loops: CDR1 SEHNR, CDR2 FQNEAQ (reference sequence). The CDR3 loop reads CASSLTQLKNNEQFF. The CDR3 nucleotides read TGTGCCAGCAGCTTAACCCAATTGAAAAACAATGAGCAGTTCTTC.

This clonotype was seen a few times. The V and J genes are TRBV12-3 or TRBV12-4 and TRBJ2-1; 9 bases align to TRBD2. After removal of 0 bases from V and 4 bases from J, the junction contained 7 bases not matched to a gene. The CDR3 runs 17 residues. Here the CDR3 DNA reads TGTGCCAGCAGTTTAGCGCTGACTAGCGGACATTACAATGAGCAGTTCTTC. Translating gives CASSLALTSGHYNEQFF.

This clonotype appeared a few times. The genes are TRBV12-3 or TRBV12-4 and TRBJ2-5, with D unresolved. The CDR3 consists of 14 residues. Deletions cut 0 bases from V and 5 bases from J, with 10 bases between. CDR3 sequence (DNA): TGTGCCAGCAGTTTAGCGCTCCTGGGGGAGACCCAGTACTTC. This gives the protein CASSLALLGETQYF.

The table lists this clonotype with many counts. The CDR3: CASSQEPGGYQPQHF. The CDR3 nucleotides are TGCGCCAGCAGCCAAGAACCAGGGGGCTATCAGCCCCAGCATTTT. This chain uses TRBV4-1 with TRBJ1-5, with 8 bases that match TRBD1. The CDR3 is 15 amino acids. Germline CDR1 is MGHRA and CDR2 is YSYEKL. With V trimmed by 0 bases and J by 5 bases, 3 bases remained unmatched.

The chain joins TRBV4-3 to TRBJ2-5; TRBD2 might be the D (6 bases). V lost 7 bases and J 4 bases, leaving 13 bases between the germline ends. The CDR3 is 13 amino acids. The germline V gene has CDR1 LGHNA and CDR2 YSLEER. The CDR3 reads CASTRLVGETQYF. CDR3 sequence (DNA): TGCGCCAGCACACGACTAGTGGGAGAGACCCAGTACTTC.

This clonotype was found a few times. The CDR3 here is CASSQVYTGDSPLHF. The CDR3 DNA follows: TGCGCCAGCAGCCAAGTGTACACAGGGGATTCACCCCTCCACTTT. The rearrangement uses TRBV4-3 and TRBJ1-6, with 7 bases that match TRBD1. V was clipped by 1 base and J by 8 bases; unmatched bases: 5. Germline V CDR1 and CDR2: LGHNA, YSLEER. CDR3 length equals 15 residues.

This clonotype was seen a few times. The gene calls are TRBV5-1 and TRBJ2-3; 12 bases fit TRBD2. The CDR3 has 17 amino acids. The V gene's germline CDR1 is SGHRS and CDR2 YFSETQ. After removal of 3 bases from V and 2 bases from J, the junction contained 7 bases not matched to a gene. CDR3 coding DNA: TGCGCCAGCAGCTCGCGGACTAGCGGGGACCTCACAGATACGCAGTATTTT. This sequence encodes CASSSRTSGDLTDTQYF.

The CDR3 loop is CSARDLGTNQETQYF. As DNA, the CDR3 is TGCAGTGCTAGAGATCTCGGGACTAACCAAGAGACCCAGTACTTC. The rearrangement uses TRBV20-1 and TRBJ2-5; 7 bases line up with TRBD2. Trimming at V came to 0 bases and at J to 0 bases, leaving 4 bases not matched to a gene. The CDR3 spans 15 residues. Germline CDR1 reads DFQATT; CDR2 reads SNEGSKA (reference sequence).

This clonotype was counted between two and nine times. This chain uses TRBV5-1 with TRBJ2-3; 10 bases line up with TRBD2. Germline lookup yields CDR1 SGHRS and CDR2 YFSETQ. V lost 5 bases to trimming and J lost 5 bases; unmatched junction nucleotides: 20. The length of the CDR3 is 19 residues. The DNA of the CDR3 is TGCGCCAGCAGTCCAAGGACCTTCACTAGCGGGGCCGGTAAAGATACGCAGTATTTT. It is translated as CASSPRTFTSGAGKDTQYF.

This clonotype was detected a few times. The V call is TRBV4-2, the J call TRBJ1-5; D not certain. The CDR3 has 20 amino acids. V was pared by 1 base and J by 3 bases, with 25 bases between. Looked up from germline, CDR1 is LGHNA and CDR2 is YNFKEQ. In DNA, the CDR3 is TGTGCCAGCAGCCAAGGTGCCGGGGTGTTTGAGGGCATAAACAATCAGCCCCAGCATTTT. Translated: CASSQGAGVFEGINNQPQHF.

This clonotype has ten or more counts. The chain uses TRBV15 and TRBJ1-4; weak D call: TRBD1 (5 bases). Germline V gene sequence: CDR1 LNHNV, CDR2 YYDKDF (reference sequence). CDR3 size: 14 residues. The ends were cut back, 1 base at V and 8 bases at J, with 11 bases in the middle. CDR3 sequence (DNA): TGTGCCACCAGCAGAGGACAGTCTATGGAAAAACTGTTTTTT. It is translated as CATSRGQSMEKLFF.

This clonotype was counted at least ten times. The CDR3 DNA follows: TGTGCCAGCAGCTTATTCGGCTATAGCACTGAAGCTTTCTTT. Protein product: CASSLFGYSTEAFF. V is TRBV11-2 and J is TRBJ1-1; D gene unclear. CDR1 is SGHAT, CDR2 FQNNGV, per germline. Trimming shortened V by 2 bases and J by 4 bases, and 11 bases separated the two germline ends. The CDR3 spans 14 residues.

This clonotype appeared a few times. The gene calls are TRBV6-5 and TRBJ2-7; 7 bases are a match to TRBD1. CDR3 length equals 16 residues. V was pared by 4 bases and J by 3 bases, with 12 bases of the junction left unmatched. Per the germline V gene, CDR1 is MNHEY and CDR2 is SVGAGI. This chain's CDR3 is CASSLNRDSVFYEQYF. In nucleotides, the CDR3 is TGTGCCAGCAGTTTAAACCGGGACAGCGTCTTCTACGAGCAGTACTTC.